The rows below give T cell receptor beta chains drawn from one sample of a study of HIV-infected patients and healthy controls. Via MiXCR, TCRdb re-called the 5' RACE reads, giving one row per CDR3 protein. The table has more than 8,000 distinct CDR3 sequences, 8% to 10% seen once. The material sequenced was blood. These TCRs come from an adult in good health. CDR3s include the opening cysteine and the closing phenylalanine or tryptophan. Each record gives: D gene, clone size, J gene, V gene, CDR3 DNA, CDR3 protein. D genes are given only for firm matches. Clone size is shown for a subset of rows, as once, few, many or a class of expanded clone.

D gene: .
clone size: medium-sized
J gene: TRBJ1-1
V gene: TRBV20-1
CDR3 DNA: TGCAGTGCTGACACCAGGCAGGGGAACACTGAAGCTTTCTTT
CDR3 protein: CSADTRQGNTEAFF

D gene: TRBD1
clone size: many
J gene: TRBJ2-7
V gene: TRBV12-3/TRBV12-4
CDR3 DNA: TGTGCCAGCAGTTTAGCGCAGGGACAGGTCCCCGAGCAGTACTTC
CDR3 protein: CASSLAQGQVPEQYF

D gene: .
clone size: .
J gene: TRBJ1-1
V gene: TRBV20-1
CDR3 DNA: TGCAGTGCTAGAGCCTCCGGGGGGAACACTGAAGCTTTCTTT
CDR3 protein: CSARASGGNTEAFF

D gene: .
clone size: many
J gene: TRBJ1-2
V gene: TRBV9
CDR3 DNA: TGTGCCAGCAGCGGGATTGGGCCCCTCTTCGGTGGCTACACCTTC
CDR3 protein: CASSGIGPLFGGYTF

D gene: TRBD2
clone size: many
J gene: TRBJ2-7
V gene: TRBV13
CDR3 DNA: TGTGCCAGCAGCTCCAGGACTAGCGGGAGCGGTAGAAGCTCCTACGAGCAGTACTTC
CDR3 protein: CASSSRTSGSGRSSYEQYF

D gene: .
clone size: medium-sized
J gene: TRBJ2-1
V gene: TRBV7-2
CDR3 DNA: TGTGCCAGCAGCCCCTTCCGGGGCGAGCAGTTCTTC
CDR3 protein: CASSPFRGEQFF

D gene: .
clone size: medium-sized
J gene: TRBJ1-6
V gene: TRBV3-1
CDR3 DNA: TGTGCCAGCAGCCAAGTGATCCTCGGGATCGGCGATTCACCCCTCCACTTT
CDR3 protein: CASSQVILGIGDSPLHF

D gene: .
clone size: many
J gene: TRBJ2-5
V gene: TRBV29-1
CDR3 DNA: TGCAGCGTTGAAGGGGGGGGGGCCCAAGAGACCCAGTACTTC
CDR3 protein: CSVEGGGAQETQYF

D gene: .
clone size: .
J gene: TRBJ1-1
V gene: TRBV6-6
CDR3 DNA: TGTGCCAGCAGCCACGAGATCAACCGGGCTGCAGCTTTCTTT
CDR3 protein: CASSHEINRAAAFF

D gene: .
clone size: few
J gene: TRBJ1-3
V gene: TRBV2
CDR3 DNA: TGTGCCAGCGCTGGGCTAGTACTTAGTGGAAACACCATATATTTT
CDR3 protein: CASAGLVLSGNTIYF

D gene: .
clone size: .
J gene: TRBJ2-7
V gene: TRBV6-5
CDR3 DNA: TGTGCCAGCAGTTCATTCTACGAGCAGTACTTC
CDR3 protein: CASSSFYEQYF

D gene: .
clone size: many
J gene: TRBJ1-6
V gene: TRBV4-3
CDR3 DNA: TGCGCCAGCAGCCAAGACGGGAGGAAGACTTATAATTCACCCCTCCACTTT
CDR3 protein: CASSQDGRKTYNSPLHF

D gene: TRBD1
clone size: medium-sized
J gene: TRBJ2-5
V gene: TRBV7-7
CDR3 DNA: TGTGCCAGCAGCTTAGGGGCGGACAGGGTATCAGAGACCCAGTACTTC
CDR3 protein: CASSLGADRVSETQYF

D gene: TRBD2
clone size: many
J gene: TRBJ2-1
V gene: TRBV12-3/TRBV12-4
CDR3 DNA: TGTGCCAGCAGCATGACTAGCGCCCGCTCCTACAATGAGCAGTTCTTC
CDR3 protein: CASSMTSARSYNEQFF

D gene: TRBD1
clone size: medium-sized
J gene: TRBJ2-5
V gene: TRBV7-2
CDR3 DNA: TGTGCCAGCAGCTTAGTACAGGGGTTACAGACCCAGTACTTC
CDR3 protein: CASSLVQGLQTQYF

D gene: TRBD2
clone size: many
J gene: TRBJ2-1
V gene: TRBV19
CDR3 DNA: TGTGCCAGTAGTATAAAGGACAGGCTACTAGCGGGAGGCGCACTCTCCTACAATGAGCAGTTCTTC
CDR3 protein: CASSIKDRLLAGGALSYNEQFF

D gene: TRBD1
clone size: medium-sized
J gene: TRBJ2-3
V gene: TRBV12-3/TRBV12-4
CDR3 DNA: TGTGCCAGCAGTTTAGAGGGGACAGGTACGCAGTATTTT
CDR3 protein: CASSLEGTGTQYF

D gene: .
clone size: .
J gene: TRBJ2-6
V gene: TRBV28
CDR3 DNA: TGTGCCAGCAGCACCCCGACAGGAGGGTACTCTGGGGCCAACGTCCTGACTTTC
CDR3 protein: CASSTPTGGYSGANVLTF